This T cell receptor (beta chain) was found in a study of blood T cell repertoires in COVID-19. Study at large: The study drew acute and convalescent COVID-19 samples from the United States, Italy and Spain. PBMCs, B-cell-depleted T cells, or T cells provided the cDNA or gDNA that made up the material.

Source study methods: Cell counts per sample came from amplifying reference gene primers. Sequencing was performed with immunoSEQ multiplex PCR; in TCRdb, only in-frame clones are kept and a portion is missing. From that table come the V and J calls and clone size; the DNA was used to work out D and trimming. The sample comprises about 73,000 clones, around 82% of which are singletons, and 5.3% rests with the top ten. With 7 bases removed from V and 8 bases from J, the gap between germline ends came to 20 bases. Germline V gene lookup returns CDR1 MNHNY and CDR2 SVGAGI (reference sequence). CDR3 length: 15 amino acids.

The V gene is TRBV6-6, the J gene TRBJ1-4, with D maybe TRBD1 (5 bases). The sequence was collected from a man in his fifties with active COVID-19. The sample comprised peripheral blood. CDR3 in DNA: TGTGCCAGCACTTTCGGTGGGTCAGGGTACGAAAAACTGTTTTTT. Translating gives CASTFGGSGYEKLFF.